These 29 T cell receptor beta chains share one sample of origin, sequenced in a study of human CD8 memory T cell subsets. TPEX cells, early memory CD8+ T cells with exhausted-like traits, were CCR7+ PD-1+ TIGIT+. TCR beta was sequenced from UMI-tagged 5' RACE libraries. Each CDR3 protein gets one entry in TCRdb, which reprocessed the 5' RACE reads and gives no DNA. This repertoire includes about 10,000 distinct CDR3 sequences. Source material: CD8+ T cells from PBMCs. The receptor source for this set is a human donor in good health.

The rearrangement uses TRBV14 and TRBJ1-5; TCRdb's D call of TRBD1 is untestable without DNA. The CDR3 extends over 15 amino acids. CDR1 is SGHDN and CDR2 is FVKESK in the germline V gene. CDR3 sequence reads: CASSHGTGGSQPQHF.

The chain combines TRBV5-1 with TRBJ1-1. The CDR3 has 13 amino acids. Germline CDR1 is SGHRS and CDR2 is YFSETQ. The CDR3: CASNLASNTEAFF.

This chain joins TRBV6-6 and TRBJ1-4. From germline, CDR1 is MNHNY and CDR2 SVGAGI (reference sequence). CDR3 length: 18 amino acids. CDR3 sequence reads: CASSYSSQVVATNEKLFF.

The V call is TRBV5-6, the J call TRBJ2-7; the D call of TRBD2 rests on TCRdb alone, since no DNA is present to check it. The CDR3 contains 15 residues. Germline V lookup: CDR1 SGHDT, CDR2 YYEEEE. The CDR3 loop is CASSSGTGVLYEQYF.

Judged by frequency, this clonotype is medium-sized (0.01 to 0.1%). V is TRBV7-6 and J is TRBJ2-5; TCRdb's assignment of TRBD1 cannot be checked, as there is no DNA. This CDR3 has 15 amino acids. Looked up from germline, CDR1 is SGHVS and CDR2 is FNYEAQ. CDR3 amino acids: CASTETGAQKETQYF.

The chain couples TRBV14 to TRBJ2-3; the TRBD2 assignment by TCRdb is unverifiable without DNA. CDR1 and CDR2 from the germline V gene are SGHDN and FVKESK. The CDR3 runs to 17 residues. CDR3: CASSRLTGTPYTDTQYF. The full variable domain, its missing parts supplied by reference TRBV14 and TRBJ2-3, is EAGVTQFPSHSVIEKGQTVTLRCDPISGHDNLYWYRRVMGKEIKFLLHFVKESKQDESGMPNNRFLAERTGGTYSTLKVQPAELEDSGVYFCASSRLTGTPYTDTQYFGPGTRLTVL.

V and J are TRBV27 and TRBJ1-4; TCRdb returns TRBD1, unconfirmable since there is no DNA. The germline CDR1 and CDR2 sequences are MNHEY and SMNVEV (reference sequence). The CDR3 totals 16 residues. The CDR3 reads CASSLAPAAEGEKLFF.

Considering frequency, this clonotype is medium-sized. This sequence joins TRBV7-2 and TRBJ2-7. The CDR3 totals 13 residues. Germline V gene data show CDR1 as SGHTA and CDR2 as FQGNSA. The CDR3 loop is CASSPDPLYEQYF.

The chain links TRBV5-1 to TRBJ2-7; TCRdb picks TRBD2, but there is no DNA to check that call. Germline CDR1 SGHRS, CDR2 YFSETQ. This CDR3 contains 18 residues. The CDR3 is CASSLQLRLAGEGNEQYF.

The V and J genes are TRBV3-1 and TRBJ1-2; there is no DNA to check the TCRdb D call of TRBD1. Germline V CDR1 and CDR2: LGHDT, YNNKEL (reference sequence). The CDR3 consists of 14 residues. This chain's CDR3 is CASSPGQGVYGYTF.

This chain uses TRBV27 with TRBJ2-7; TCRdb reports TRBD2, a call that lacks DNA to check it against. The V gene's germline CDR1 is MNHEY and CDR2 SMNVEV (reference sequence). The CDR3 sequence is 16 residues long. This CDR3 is CASSLSTSGSAYEQYF.

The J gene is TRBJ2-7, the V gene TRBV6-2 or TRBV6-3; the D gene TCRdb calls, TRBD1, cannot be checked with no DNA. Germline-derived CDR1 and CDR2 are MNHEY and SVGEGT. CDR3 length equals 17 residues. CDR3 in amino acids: CASSSPGGHVTSHEQYF.

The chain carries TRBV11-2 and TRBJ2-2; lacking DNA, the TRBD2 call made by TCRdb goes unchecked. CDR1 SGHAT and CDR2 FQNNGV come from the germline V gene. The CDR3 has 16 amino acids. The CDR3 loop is CASSLIGGVGTGELFF.

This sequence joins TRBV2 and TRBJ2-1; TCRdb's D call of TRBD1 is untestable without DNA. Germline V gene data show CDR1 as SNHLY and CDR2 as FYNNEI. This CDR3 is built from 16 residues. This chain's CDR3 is CASSAVRGPPYNEQFF.

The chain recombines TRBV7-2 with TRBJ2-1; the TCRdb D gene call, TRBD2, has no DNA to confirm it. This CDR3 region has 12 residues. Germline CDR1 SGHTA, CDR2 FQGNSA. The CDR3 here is CASSLGETEQFF.

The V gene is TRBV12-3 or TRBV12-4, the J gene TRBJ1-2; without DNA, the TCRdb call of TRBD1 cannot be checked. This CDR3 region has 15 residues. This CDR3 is CASSLPLTGRHGYTF.

CDR3 protein: CSARPLGGYSNQPQHF. The chain recombines TRBV20-1 with TRBJ1-5; TCRdb names TRBD1, which stays unverified in the absence of DNA. The CDR3 totals 16 residues. CDR1 is DFQATT and CDR2 is SNEGSKA in the germline V gene (reference sequence).

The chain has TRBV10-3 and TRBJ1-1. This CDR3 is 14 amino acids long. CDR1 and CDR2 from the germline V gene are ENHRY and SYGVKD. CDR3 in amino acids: CAISADSTGTEAFF.

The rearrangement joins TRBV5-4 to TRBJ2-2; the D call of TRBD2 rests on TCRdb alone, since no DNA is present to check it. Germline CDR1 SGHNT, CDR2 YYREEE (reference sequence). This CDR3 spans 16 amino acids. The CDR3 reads CASSDTGTSIPGELFF.

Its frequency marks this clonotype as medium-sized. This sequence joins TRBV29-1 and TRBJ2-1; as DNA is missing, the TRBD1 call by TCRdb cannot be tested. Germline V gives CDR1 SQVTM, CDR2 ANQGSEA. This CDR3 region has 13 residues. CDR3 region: CSVLDRENNEQFF.

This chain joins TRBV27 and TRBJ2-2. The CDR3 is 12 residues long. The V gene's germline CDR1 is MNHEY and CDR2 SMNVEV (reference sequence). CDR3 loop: CASSPTTGELFF.

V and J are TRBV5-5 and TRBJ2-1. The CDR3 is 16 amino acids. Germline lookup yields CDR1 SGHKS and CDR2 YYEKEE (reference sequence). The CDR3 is CASSLETGGSYNEQFF.

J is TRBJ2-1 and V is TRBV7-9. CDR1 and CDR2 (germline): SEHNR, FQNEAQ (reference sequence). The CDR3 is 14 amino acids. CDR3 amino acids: CASSLMAVYNEQFF.

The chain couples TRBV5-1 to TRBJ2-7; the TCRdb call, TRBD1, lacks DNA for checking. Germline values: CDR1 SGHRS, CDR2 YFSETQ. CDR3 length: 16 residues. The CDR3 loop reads CASSPWDIGGNDEQYF.

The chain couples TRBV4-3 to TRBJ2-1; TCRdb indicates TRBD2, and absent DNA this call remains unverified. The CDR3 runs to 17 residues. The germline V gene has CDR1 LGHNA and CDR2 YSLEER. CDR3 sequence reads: CASSQGSVGLAVLEQFF.

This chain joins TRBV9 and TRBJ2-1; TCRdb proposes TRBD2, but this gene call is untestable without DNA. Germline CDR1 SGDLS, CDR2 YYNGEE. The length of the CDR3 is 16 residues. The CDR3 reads CASSVGSGRARNEQFF.

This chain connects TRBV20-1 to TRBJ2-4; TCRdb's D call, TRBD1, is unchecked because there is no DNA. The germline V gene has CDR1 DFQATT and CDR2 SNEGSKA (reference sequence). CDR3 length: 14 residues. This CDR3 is CSAKGKLAKNIQYF.

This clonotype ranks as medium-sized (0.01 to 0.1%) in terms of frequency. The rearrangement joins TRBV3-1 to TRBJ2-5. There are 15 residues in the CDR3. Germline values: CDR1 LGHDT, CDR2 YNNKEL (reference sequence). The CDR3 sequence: CASSQELAYQETQYF.

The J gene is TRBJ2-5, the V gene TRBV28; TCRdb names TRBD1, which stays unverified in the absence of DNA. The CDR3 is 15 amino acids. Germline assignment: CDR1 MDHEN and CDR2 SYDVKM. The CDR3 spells CASSPLTGSQETQYF.